This section outlines one T cell receptor (beta chain) sequence together with its context. Its matching antigen is unknown. This specimen comes from a study of cytomegalovirus exposure and HLA in healthy donors. With 60 Vbeta and 13 Jbeta primers, the PCR was carried out. Profiling relied on immunoSEQ multiplex PCR, and the TCRdb table lists in-frame clones only, not all of them. The repertoire consists of some 140,000 clones, with approximately 80% occurring once and the leading ten covering roughly 13%. CDR1 is LGHNA and CDR2 is YNFKEQ in the germline V gene. V lost 4 bases, J lost 4 bases, and 5 bases stayed unmatched. The CDR3 has 15 residues. General observations from the study: In vitro data verified a few CMV-associated chains as specific for CMV antigens.

Sequenced input: PBMCs. This chain links TRBV4-2 with TRBJ2-5; 11 bases are a match to TRBD2. This TCR derives from a man aged 25 to 40 in good health and CMV-seropositive. The CDR3 is CASSPTSGILETQYF. CDR3 in DNA: TGTGCCAGCAGCCCGACTAGCGGGATTTTAGAGACCCAGTACTTC.